This TCR beta chain stems from a study of Ad26.COV2.S vaccination and SARS-CoV-2 variants. Study in general: The COV1001 Ad26.COV2.S trial arm included the donor. Doses of Ad26.COV2.S were injected into muscle once or twice, 56 days apart.

Indicated treatment: 15 to 20 received Ad26.COV2.S at low or high dose, single or two shots; 5 received placebo; per-sample allocation not given. Collection of samples fell on day 63 after the first vaccine or placebo injection. Profiled with immunoSEQ multiplex PCR; TCRdb holds only in-frame clones, not every one. The sample yields approximately 420,000 clones, around 87% seen once. This receptor was identified in a person aged 18 to 59 who received the Ad26.COV2.S COVID-19 vaccine or a placebo. The sample here was peripheral blood, taken in a trial of Ad26.COV2.S vaccine versus placebo.

The CDR3: CASSVGGRGMDYGYTF. The CDR3 region has the DNA TGTGCCAGCAGCGTAGGGGGGAGGGGAATGGACTATGGCTACACCTTC. The chain couples TRBV9 to TRBJ1-2, with a possible D match to TRBD1 (5 bases). Trimming shortened V by 0 bases and J by 3 bases, and 15 bases separated the two germline ends. Germline V gene lookup returns CDR1 SGDLS and CDR2 YYNGEE. The CDR3 has 16 amino acids.